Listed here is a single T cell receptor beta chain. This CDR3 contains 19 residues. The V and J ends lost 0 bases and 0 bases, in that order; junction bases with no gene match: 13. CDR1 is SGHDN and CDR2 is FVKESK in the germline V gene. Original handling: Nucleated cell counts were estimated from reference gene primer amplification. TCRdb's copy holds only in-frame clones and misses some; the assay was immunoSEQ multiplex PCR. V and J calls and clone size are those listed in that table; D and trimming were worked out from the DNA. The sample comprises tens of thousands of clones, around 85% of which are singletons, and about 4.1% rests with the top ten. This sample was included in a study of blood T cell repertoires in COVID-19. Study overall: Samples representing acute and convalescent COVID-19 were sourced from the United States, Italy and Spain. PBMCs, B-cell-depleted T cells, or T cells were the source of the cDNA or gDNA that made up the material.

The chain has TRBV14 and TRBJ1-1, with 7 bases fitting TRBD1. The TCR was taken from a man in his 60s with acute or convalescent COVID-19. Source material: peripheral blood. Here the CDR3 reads CASSQDIPMTGRMNTEAFF. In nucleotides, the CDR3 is TGTGCCAGCAGCCAAGATATTCCCATGACAGGGAGAATGAACACTGAAGCTTTCTTT.